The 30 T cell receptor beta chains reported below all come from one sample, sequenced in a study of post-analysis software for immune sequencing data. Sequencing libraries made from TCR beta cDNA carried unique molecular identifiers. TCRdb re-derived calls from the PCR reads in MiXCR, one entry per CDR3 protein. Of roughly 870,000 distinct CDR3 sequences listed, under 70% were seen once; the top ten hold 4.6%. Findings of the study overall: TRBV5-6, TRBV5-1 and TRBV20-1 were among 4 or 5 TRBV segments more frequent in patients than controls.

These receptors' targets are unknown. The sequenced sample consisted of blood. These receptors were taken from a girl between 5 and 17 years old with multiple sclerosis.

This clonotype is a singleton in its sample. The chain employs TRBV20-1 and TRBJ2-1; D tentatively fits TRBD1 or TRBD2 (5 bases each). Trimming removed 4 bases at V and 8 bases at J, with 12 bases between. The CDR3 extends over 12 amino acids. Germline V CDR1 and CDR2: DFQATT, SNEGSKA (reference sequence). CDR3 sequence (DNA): TGCAGTGCTAAGGGACCCACCTATGAGCAGTTCTTC. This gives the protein CSAKGPTYEQFF.

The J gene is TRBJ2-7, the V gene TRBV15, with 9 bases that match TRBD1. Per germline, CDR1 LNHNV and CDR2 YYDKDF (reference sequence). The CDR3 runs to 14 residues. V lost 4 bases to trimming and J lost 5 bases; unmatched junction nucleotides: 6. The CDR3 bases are TGTGCCACCAGCACAGGGACAGGGCTAAACGAGCAGTACTTC. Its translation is CATSTGTGLNEQYF.

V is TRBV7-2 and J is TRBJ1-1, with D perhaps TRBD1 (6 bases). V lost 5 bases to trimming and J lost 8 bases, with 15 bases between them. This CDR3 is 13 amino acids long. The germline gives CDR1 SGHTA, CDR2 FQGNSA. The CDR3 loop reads CASSTPRQVEAFF. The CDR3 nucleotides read TGTGCCAGCAGCACTCCCAGACAGGTCGAAGCTTTCTTT.

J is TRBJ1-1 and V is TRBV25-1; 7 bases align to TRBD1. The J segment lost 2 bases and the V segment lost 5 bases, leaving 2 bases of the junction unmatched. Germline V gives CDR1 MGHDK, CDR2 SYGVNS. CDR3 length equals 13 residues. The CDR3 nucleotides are TGTGCCAGCAGTACAGGGGTAAACACTGAAGCTTTCTTT. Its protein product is CASSTGVNTEAFF.

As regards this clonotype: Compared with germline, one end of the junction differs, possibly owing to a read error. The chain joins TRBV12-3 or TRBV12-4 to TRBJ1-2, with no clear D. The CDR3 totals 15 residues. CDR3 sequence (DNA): TGTGCCAGCAGCCTACCGGGGAGACCGATTTATGGCCACACCTTC. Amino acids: CASSLPGRPIYGHTF.

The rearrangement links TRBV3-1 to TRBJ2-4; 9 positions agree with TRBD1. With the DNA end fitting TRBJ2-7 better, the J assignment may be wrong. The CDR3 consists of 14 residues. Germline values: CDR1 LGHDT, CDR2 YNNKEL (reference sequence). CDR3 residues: CASRRTGDSYEQYF. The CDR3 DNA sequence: TGTGCCAGCAGGCGGACAGGGGACTCCTACGAGCAGTACTTC.

CDR3 sequence: CSVQTGPYEQYF. The CDR3 region has the DNA TGCAGCGTTCAGACAGGGCCCTACGAGCAGTACTTC. The chain has TRBV29-1 and TRBJ2-7, with TRBD1 identical over 7 bases. J was trimmed by 2 bases and V by 5 bases; bases with no gene match: 3. The CDR3 runs 12 residues. Germline CDR1 reads SQVTM; CDR2 reads ANQGSEA.

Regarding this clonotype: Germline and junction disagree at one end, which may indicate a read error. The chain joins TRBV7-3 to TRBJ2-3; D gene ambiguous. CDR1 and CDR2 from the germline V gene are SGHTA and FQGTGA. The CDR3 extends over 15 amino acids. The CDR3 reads CASSLTQSPSGTQYF. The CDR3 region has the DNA TGTGCCAGCAGCCTAACTCAAAGCCCCTCGGGTACGCAGTATTTT.

CDR3 region: CASSRDPGQGRVDTEAFF. Here the CDR3 DNA reads TGTGCCAGCAGCCGAGACCCGGGACAGGGCCGGGTTGACACTGAAGCTTTCTTT. V usage is TRBV7-9 and J usage is TRBJ1-1; 9 nucleotides line up with TRBD1. V was pared by 5 bases and J by 3 bases, with 16 bases of the junction left unmatched. This CDR3 contains 18 residues. Germline values: CDR1 SEHNR, CDR2 FQNEAQ (reference sequence).

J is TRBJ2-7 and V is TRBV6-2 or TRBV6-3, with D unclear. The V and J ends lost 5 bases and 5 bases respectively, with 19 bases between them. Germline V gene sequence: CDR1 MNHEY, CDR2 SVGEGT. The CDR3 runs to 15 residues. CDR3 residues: CASSPRSPNSHEQYF. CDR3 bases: TGTGCCAGCAGTCCCCGATCTCCTAACTCTCACGAGCAGTACTTC.

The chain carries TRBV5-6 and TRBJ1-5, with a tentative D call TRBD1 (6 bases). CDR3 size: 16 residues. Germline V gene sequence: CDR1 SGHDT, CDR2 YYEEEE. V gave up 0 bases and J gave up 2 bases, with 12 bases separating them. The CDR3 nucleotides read TGTGCCAGCAGCTTGGCCCAGGGGAGCGGCAATCAGCCCCAGCATTTT. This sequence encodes CASSLAQGSGNQPQHF.

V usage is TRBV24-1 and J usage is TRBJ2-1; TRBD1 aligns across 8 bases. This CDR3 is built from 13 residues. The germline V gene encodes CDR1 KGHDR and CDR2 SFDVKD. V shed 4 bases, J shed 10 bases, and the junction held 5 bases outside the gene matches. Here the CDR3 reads CATSDPDRVEQFF. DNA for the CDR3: TGTGCCACCAGTGACCCGGACAGGGTGGAGCAGTTCTTC.

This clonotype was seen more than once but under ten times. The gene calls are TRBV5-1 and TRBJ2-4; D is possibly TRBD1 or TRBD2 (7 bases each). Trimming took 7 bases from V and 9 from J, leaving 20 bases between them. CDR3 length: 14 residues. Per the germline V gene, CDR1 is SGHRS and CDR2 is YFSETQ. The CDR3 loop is CASSGGGGVSIQYF. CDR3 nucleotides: TGCGCCAGCTCCGGGGGAGGGGGCGTTAGCATTCAGTACTTC.

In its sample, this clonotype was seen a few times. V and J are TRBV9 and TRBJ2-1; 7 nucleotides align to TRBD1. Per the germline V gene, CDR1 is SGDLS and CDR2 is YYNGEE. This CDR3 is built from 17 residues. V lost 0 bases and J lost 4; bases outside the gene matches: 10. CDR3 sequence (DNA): TGTGCCAGCAGCGTAGTTGGTCGGACAGGCGTTTACAATGAGCAGTTCTTC. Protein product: CASSVVGRTGVYNEQFF.

The CDR3 spells CASSYSYAGNEQFF. In nucleotides, the CDR3 is TGTGCCAGCAGTTACTCGTACGCAGGCAATGAGCAGTTCTTC. The chain links TRBV6-5 to TRBJ2-1; D is uncertain. V dropped 0 bases and J dropped 6 bases, with 9 bases sitting between them. The CDR3 contains 14 residues. Looked up from germline, CDR1 is MNHEY and CDR2 is SVGAGI.

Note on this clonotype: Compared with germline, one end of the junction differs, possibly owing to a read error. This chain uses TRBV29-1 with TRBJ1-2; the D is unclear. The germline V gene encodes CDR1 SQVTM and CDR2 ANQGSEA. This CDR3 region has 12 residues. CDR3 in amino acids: CSVRLGNDGYTF. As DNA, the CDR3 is TGCAGCGTCCGGCTGGGTAACGATGGCTACACCTTC.

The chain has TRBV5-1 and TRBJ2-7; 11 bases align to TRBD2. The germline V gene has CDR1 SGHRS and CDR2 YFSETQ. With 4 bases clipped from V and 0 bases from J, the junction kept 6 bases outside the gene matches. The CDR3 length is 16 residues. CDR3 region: CASSPRLAGLSYEQYF. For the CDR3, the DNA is TGCGCCAGCAGCCCCAGACTAGCGGGGCTCTCCTACGAGCAGTACTTC.

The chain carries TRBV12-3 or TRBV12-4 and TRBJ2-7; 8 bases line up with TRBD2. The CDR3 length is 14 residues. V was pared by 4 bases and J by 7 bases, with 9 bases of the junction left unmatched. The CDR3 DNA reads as TGTGCCAGCAGTTCCTCAGCGGGAGAGATAGAGCAGTACTTC. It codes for CASSSSAGEIEQYF.

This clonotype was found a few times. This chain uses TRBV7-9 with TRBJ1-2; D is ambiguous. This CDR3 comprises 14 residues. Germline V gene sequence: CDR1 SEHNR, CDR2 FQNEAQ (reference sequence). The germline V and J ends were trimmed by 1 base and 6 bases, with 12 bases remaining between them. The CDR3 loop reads CASSLDPGIDGYTF. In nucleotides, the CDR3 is TGTGCCAGCAGCTTAGATCCGGGGATCGATGGCTACACCTTC.

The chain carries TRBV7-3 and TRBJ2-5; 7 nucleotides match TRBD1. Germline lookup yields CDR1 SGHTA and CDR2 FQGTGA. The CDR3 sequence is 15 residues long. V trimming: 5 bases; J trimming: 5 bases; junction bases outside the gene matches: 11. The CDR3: CASSQNGQDGETQYF. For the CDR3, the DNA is TGTGCCAGCAGCCAGAATGGACAGGATGGCGAGACCCAGTACTTC.

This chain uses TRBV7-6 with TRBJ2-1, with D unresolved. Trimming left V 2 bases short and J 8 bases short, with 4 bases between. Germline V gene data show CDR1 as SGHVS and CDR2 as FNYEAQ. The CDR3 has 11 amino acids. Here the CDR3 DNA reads TGTGCCAGCAGCTTAACGGATGAGCAGTTCTTC. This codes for CASSLTDEQFF.

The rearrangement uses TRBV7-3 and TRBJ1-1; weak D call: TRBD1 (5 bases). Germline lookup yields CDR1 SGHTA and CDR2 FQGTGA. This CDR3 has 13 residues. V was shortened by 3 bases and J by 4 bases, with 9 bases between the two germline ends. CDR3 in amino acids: CASSFDSSTEAFF. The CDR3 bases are TGTGCCAGCAGCTTTGACAGTAGCACTGAAGCTTTCTTT.

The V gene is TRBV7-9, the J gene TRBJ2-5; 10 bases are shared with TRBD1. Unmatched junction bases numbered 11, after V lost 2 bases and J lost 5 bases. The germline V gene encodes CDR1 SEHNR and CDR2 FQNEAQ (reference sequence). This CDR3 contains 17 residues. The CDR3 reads CASSLTNRDRGPETQYF. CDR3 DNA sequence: TGTGCCAGCAGCTTAACCAACCGGGACAGGGGACCGGAGACCCAGTACTTC. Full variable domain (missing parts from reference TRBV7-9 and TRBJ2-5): DTGVSQNPRHKITKRGQNVTFRCDPISEHNRLYWYRQTLGQGPEFLTYFQNEAQLEKSRLLSDRFSAERPKGSFSTLEIQRTEQGDSAMYLCASSLTNRDRGPETQYFGPGTRLLVL.

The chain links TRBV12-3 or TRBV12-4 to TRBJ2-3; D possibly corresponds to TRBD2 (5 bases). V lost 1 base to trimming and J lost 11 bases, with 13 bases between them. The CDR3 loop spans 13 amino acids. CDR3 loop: CASSLVSADVQYF. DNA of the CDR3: TGTGCCAGCAGTTTAGTTAGCGCAGATGTGCAGTATTTT.

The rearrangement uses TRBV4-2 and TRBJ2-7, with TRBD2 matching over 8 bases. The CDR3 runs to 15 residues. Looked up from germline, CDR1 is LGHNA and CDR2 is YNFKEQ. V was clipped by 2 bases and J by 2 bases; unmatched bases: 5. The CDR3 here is CASSQQRGTTYEQYF. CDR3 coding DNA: TGTGCCAGCAGCCAACAGCGGGGGACTACCTACGAGCAGTACTTC.

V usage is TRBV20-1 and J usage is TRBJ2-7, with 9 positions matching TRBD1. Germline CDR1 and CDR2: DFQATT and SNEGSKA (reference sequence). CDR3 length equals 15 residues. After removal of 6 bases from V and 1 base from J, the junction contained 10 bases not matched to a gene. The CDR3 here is CSAHRGDRASYEQYF. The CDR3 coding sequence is TGCAGTGCCCACCGTGGGGACAGGGCGTCCTACGAGCAGTACTTC.

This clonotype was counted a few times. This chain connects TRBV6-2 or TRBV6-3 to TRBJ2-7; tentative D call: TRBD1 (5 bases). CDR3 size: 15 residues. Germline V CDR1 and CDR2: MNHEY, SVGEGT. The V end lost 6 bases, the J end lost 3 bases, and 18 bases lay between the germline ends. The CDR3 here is CASSHHRIYDYEQYF. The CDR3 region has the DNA TGTGCCAGCAGCCACCACAGGATCTATGACTACGAGCAGTACTTC.

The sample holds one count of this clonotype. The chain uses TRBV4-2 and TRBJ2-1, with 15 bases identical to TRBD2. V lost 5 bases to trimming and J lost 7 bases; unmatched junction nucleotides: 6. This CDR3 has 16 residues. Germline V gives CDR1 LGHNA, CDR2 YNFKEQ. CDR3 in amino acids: CASSGVGLAGGNEQFF. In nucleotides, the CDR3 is TGTGCCAGCAGCGGGGTAGGACTAGCGGGAGGGAATGAGCAGTTCTTC.

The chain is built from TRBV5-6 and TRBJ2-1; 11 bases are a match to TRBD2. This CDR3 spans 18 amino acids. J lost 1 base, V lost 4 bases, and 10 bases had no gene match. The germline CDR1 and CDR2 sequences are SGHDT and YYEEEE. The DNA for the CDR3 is TGTGCCAGCAGCGAGACTAGCGGGATGACAAGGTCCTACAATGAGCAGTTCTTC. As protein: CASSETSGMTRSYNEQFF.

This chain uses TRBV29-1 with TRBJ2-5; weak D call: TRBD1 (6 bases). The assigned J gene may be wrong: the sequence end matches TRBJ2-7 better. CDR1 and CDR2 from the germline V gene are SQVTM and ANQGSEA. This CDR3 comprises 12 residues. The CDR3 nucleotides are TGCAGCGCCCGGGACACCGGATACGAGCAGTACTTC. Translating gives CSARDTGYEQYF.